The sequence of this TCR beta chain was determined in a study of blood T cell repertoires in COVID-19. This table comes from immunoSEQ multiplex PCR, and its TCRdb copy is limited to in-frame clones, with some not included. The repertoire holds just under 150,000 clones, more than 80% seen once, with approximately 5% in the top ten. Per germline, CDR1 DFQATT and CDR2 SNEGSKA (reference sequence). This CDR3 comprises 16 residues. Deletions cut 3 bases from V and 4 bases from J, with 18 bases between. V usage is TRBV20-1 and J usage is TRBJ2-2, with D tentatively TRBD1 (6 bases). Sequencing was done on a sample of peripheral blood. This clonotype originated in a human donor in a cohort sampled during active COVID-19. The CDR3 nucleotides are TGCAGTGCTAGTAGTTTCCAGGGGATGGGCACCGGGGAGCTGTTTTTT. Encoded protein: CSASSFQGMGTGELFF.